These 17 T cell receptor beta chains were all obtained from the same sample, sequenced in a study of T cells in Graves' hyperthyroidism and ophthalmopathy. Amplification targeted TCR beta CDR3 regions from RNA transcripts. A first-round RT-PCR of the TCR CDR3 used the HTBI primer set. A single record per CDR3 protein comes from TCRdb applying MiXCR to the multiplex PCR reads. The sample lists fewer than 550,000 distinct CDR3 sequences, 15% to 19% seen once, with 7.5% to 9% in the top ten. Sequenced sample: blood. The receptor source for this set is a woman aged 18-29 years with Graves' hyperthyroidism.

This clonotype occurred many times. This chain connects TRBV5-1 to TRBJ1-1; possibly TRBD1 for D (5 bases). The CDR3 covers 15 residues. V gave up 4 bases and J gave up 5 bases, with 18 bases separating them. The V gene's germline CDR1 is SGHRS and CDR2 YFSETQ. The CDR3 loop reads CASSPNGGSRTEAFF. The DNA for the CDR3 is TGCGCCAGCAGCCCGAACGGGGGGTCGAGGACTGAAGCTTTCTTT.

This clonotype has more than one count but fewer than ten. J is TRBJ2-7 and V is TRBV7-2, with D unclear. The V end lost 3 bases, the J end lost 2 bases, and 8 bases lay between the germline ends. The germline V gene encodes CDR1 SGHTA and CDR2 FQGNSA. The CDR3 has 13 amino acids. CDR3 amino acids: CASSLPNPYEQYF. The CDR3 DNA reads as TGTGCCAGCAGCTTGCCCAATCCCTACGAGCAGTACTTC.

Ten or more counts support this clonotype. The chain couples TRBV12-3 or TRBV12-4 to TRBJ1-4; a weak D match, TRBD1 (6 bases). The V gene lost 3 bases and the J gene lost 7 bases, with 18 bases spanning the gap. There are 16 residues in the CDR3. The CDR3: CASSFGGAFIGEKLFF. In DNA, the CDR3 is TGTGCCAGCAGTTTCGGGGGGGCGTTTATAGGTGAAAAACTGTTTTTT.

This clonotype was counted many times. The V gene is TRBV11-3, the J gene TRBJ2-1, with 8 bases fitting TRBD2. Trimming at V came to 3 bases and at J to 6 bases, leaving 7 bases not matched to a gene. There are 15 residues in the CDR3. The germline CDR1 and CDR2 sequences are SGHNT and YENEEA. CDR3 in amino acids: CASSFTGGRGNEQFF. The CDR3 DNA follows: TGTGCCAGCAGCTTTACGGGAGGGCGGGGCAATGAGCAGTTCTTC.

This clonotype was counted ten times or more. V gene TRBV20-1 combines with J gene TRBJ2-3; D is undetermined. This CDR3 contains 14 residues. CDR1 and CDR2 from the germline V gene are DFQATT and SNEGSKA (reference sequence). The ends were cut back, 1 base at V and 0 bases at J, with 8 bases in the middle. The CDR3 spells CSARVGFSTDTQYF. The DNA of the CDR3 is TGCAGTGCTAGAGTCGGGTTTAGCACAGATACGCAGTATTTT.

This clonotype was recorded many times. V gene TRBV7-9 combines with J gene TRBJ1-4; D might be TRBD1 (5 bases). The V gene lost 3 bases and the J gene lost 8 bases, with 13 bases spanning the gap. The germline V gene encodes CDR1 SEHNR and CDR2 FQNEAQ (reference sequence). CDR3 length equals 14 residues. The CDR3 protein is CASSFRGAGEKLFF. CDR3 bases: TGTGCCAGCAGCTTCCGGGGCGCTGGGGAAAAACTGTTTTTT.

J is TRBJ1-4 and V is TRBV7-9; tentatively, D is TRBD1 (5 bases). Trimming left V 5 bases short and J 0 bases short, with 10 bases between. The CDR3 consists of 15 residues. Germline V CDR1 and CDR2: SEHNR, FQNEAQ (reference sequence). The CDR3 bases are TGTGCCAGCAGCCAAGGGGAGGCAACTAATGAAAAACTGTTTTTT. It translates to CASSQGEATNEKLFF.

This clonotype has more than one count but fewer than ten. The V call is TRBV19, the J call TRBJ2-7; D gene uncertain. Trimming removed 3 bases at V and 7 bases at J, with 4 bases between. The CDR3 covers 10 residues. Germline V lookup: CDR1 LNHDA, CDR2 SQIVND (reference sequence). CDR3 DNA sequence: TGTGCCAGTAGTATTTTTGAGCAGTACTTC. It specifies CASSIFEQYF. Full variable domain (missing parts from reference TRBV19 and TRBJ2-7): DGGITQSPKYLFRKEGQNVTLSCEQNLNHDAMYWYRQDPGQGLRLIYYSQIVNDFQKGDIAEGYSVSREKKESFPLTVTSAQKNPTAFYLCASSIFEQYFGPGTRLTVT.

The gene calls are TRBV27 and TRBJ1-6; weak D call: TRBD1 (5 bases). V dropped 3 bases and J dropped 7 bases, with 10 bases sitting between them. Germline V gene data show CDR1 as MNHEY and CDR2 as SMNVEV (reference sequence). The CDR3 spans 14 residues. CDR3 in DNA: TGTGCCAGCAGTTTGCAACAGGCGAATTCACCCCTCCACTTT. It specifies CASSLQQANSPLHF.

This clonotype showed up many times. The chain combines TRBV12-5 with TRBJ2-3; 9 nucleotides line up with TRBD2. The germline V gene encodes CDR1 LGHNT and CDR2 FRNRAP. The CDR3 runs 14 residues. J gave up 3 bases and V 3 bases, and 1 base lay outside the gene matches. The CDR3 loop reads CASGLGLATDTQYF. In DNA, the CDR3 is TGTGCTAGTGGTTTAGGACTAGCGACAGATACGCAGTATTTT.

The sample holds many counts of this clonotype. The CDR3 region has the DNA TGTGCTAGTGGTTTGGACGAAGATACGCAGTATTTT. This translates into CASGLDEDTQYF. The V gene is TRBV12-5, the J gene TRBJ2-3; D remains unclear. CDR1 and CDR2 from the germline V gene are LGHNT and FRNRAP. Trimming shortened V by 1 base and J by 5 bases, and 4 bases separated the two germline ends. The CDR3 has 12 residues.

This clonotype was seen a few times. V usage is TRBV9 and J usage is TRBJ1-6, with unresolved D. The germline V gene encodes CDR1 SGDLS and CDR2 YYNGEE. The CDR3 length is 16 residues. V lost 2 bases and J 10 bases, leaving 19 bases between the germline ends. The CDR3 DNA reads as TGTGCCAGCAGCGTCGGAAAAGTCCACCTCAACTCACCCCTCCACTTT. It codes for CASSVGKVHLNSPLHF.

This clonotype was seen a few times. This chain uses TRBV19 with TRBJ2-7; possibly TRBD1 for D (5 bases). The V end was cut by 6 bases, the J end by 0 bases, with 12 bases between. This CDR3 is 14 amino acids long. Germline values: CDR1 LNHDA, CDR2 SQIVND (reference sequence). The CDR3 sequence: CASSVRASSYEQYF. The CDR3 DNA sequence: TGTGCCAGTAGCGTCAGGGCTAGCTCCTACGAGCAGTACTTC.

J is TRBJ1-1 and V is TRBV9; D possibly corresponds to TRBD1 (5 bases). Trimming shortened V by 4 bases and J by 11 bases, and 18 bases separated the two germline ends. Germline V gives CDR1 SGDLS, CDR2 YYNGEE. The CDR3 extends over 13 amino acids. CDR3 protein: CASSSYTLGQAFF. The CDR3 region has the DNA TGTGCCAGCAGCTCCTACACCCTGGGGCAGGCTTTCTTT.

This clonotype was detected a few times. This rearrangement joins TRBV3-1 to TRBJ2-5, with 10 positions matching TRBD2. The CDR3 loop spans 15 amino acids. With V trimmed by 5 bases and J by 5 bases, 8 bases remained unmatched. The germline gives CDR1 LGHDT, CDR2 YNNKEL (reference sequence). In DNA form, the CDR3 reads TGTGCCAGCAGCGTCGGACTAGCGGCCGGGGAGACCCAGTACTTC. It is translated as CASSVGLAAGETQYF.

This clonotype was recorded at least ten times. J is TRBJ1-5 and V is TRBV6-1, with TRBD1 matching over 8 bases. The CDR3 has 16 amino acids. V gave up 1 base and J gave up 5 bases; unmatched junction bases: 7. The V gene's germline CDR1 is MNHNS and CDR2 SASEGT. The CDR3 region is CASSEVLWDRHQPQHF. As DNA, the CDR3 is TGTGCCAGCAGTGAAGTCTTGTGGGACAGGCATCAGCCCCAGCATTTT.

The rearrangement links TRBV7-9 to TRBJ2-3; 16 nucleotides match TRBD2. The CDR3 extends over 17 amino acids. V trimming: 5 bases; J trimming: 3 bases; junction bases outside the gene matches: 5. The germline CDR1 and CDR2 sequences are SEHNR and FQNEAQ (reference sequence). CDR3 in amino acids: CASSGGGLAGGTDTQYF. The CDR3 DNA follows: TGTGCCAGCAGCGGGGGGGGACTAGCGGGAGGGACAGATACGCAGTATTTT. Full variable domain (rest looked up from reference TRBV7-9 and TRBJ2-3): DTGVSQNPRHKITKRGQNVTFRCDPISEHNRLYWYRQTLGQGPEFLTYFQNEAQLEKSRLLSDRFSAERPKGSFSTLEIQRTEQGDSAMYLCASSGGGLAGGTDTQYFGPGTRLTVL.